The sequence of this TCR beta chain was determined in a study of technical replicates of blood from a handful of donors. Produced via immunoSEQ multiplex PCR; TCRdb's table is partial and in-frame only. The table lists under 90,000 clones, 95% to 97% of them singletons. CDR3 size: 16 residues. The germline gives CDR1 MNHNY, CDR2 SVGAGI (reference sequence). After removal of 0 bases from V and 6 bases from J, the junction contained 0 bases not matched to a gene. V and J are TRBV6-6 and TRBJ2-1; the match to TRBD2 covers 15 bases. The clonotype was recovered from a human donor in good health. Sequenced material: T cells isolated from PBMCs. The DNA of the CDR3 is TGTGCCAGCAGTTACTCGGGACTAGCGGGAGGCAATGAGCAGTTCTTC. Translation gives CASSYSGLAGGNEQFF.